This TCR beta chain was obtained from a study of blood T cells in healthy people across ages. Study as a whole: Roughly one uniquely barcoded beta molecule per two T cells was captured.

Regarding this clonotype: What it binds is unknown.

Each sample had at least 6 million PBMCs isolated. The germline CDR1 and CDR2 sequences are SGHTA and FQGNSA. This CDR3 is 15 amino acids long. V lost 5 bases and J lost 13; bases outside the gene matches: 10. Study-wide results and limits: Both naive CD4+ cell counts and diversity were greater in long-lived donors than in aged donors. Unsorted PBMCs blocked a conclusive comparison of naive and antigen-experienced cells.

The second PCR ran roughly 7 to 12 cycles with a sample-barcoded 5' primer and J-beta primers. Via MiXCR, TCRdb re-called the 5' RACE reads, giving one row per CDR3 protein. This sample has approximately 800,000 distinct CDR3 sequences, with less than 80% found just once. This TCR was recovered from a young man in good health. The chain links TRBV7-2 to TRBJ2-4; TRBD2 matches 14 bases. Specimen: blood. The chain's CDR3 is CASSARTSGRSEQYF. The CDR3 coding sequence is TGTGCCAGCAGCGCACGGACTAGCGGGAGGAGTGAGCAGTACTTC.